Listed here are 9 T cell receptor beta chains from one sample, sequenced in a study of cytomegalovirus exposure and HLA in healthy donors. Repertoires were generated with immunoSEQ multiplex PCR, while TCRdb's copy carries only in-frame clones and drops some. Of tens of thousands of clones listed, about 82% were seen once; the top ten hold approximately 3%. The sequencing sample was made of PBMCs. These receptors were taken from a man under 40 in good health and CMV-seronegative.

This clone was detected a few times. V gene TRBV30 combines with J gene TRBJ2-3, with 9 bases fitting TRBD2. Losses at the gene ends were 4 bases for V and 4 bases for J; bases not matched to a gene: 12. The length of the CDR3 is 16 residues. The germline V gene has CDR1 GTSNPN and CDR2 SVGIG (reference sequence). The CDR3 region has the DNA TGTGCCTGGACCAGGGCGGCGGGGGGGAGTTCAGATACGCAGTATTTT. Protein sequence: CAWTRAAGGSSDTQYF.

This chain connects TRBV9 to TRBJ1-6; D unclear. The germline V and J ends were trimmed by 0 bases and 7 bases, with 14 bases remaining between them. CDR1 and CDR2 (germline): SGDLS, YYNGEE. The length of the CDR3 is 16 residues. The CDR3 bases are TGTGCCAGCAGCGTAGGCCCACTAGCAGTCAATTCACCCCTCCACTTT. It yields the protein CASSVGPLAVNSPLHF.

The chain joins TRBV2 to TRBJ2-2, with D perhaps TRBD2 (6 bases). CDR3 length equals 15 residues. The V and J ends lost 7 bases and 0 bases respectively, with 12 bases between them. Per the germline V gene, CDR1 is SNHLY and CDR2 is FYNNEI. DNA for the CDR3: TGTGCCAGCATCGCGGGGTTCCCGAACACCGGGGAGCTGTTTTTT. Protein sequence: CASIAGFPNTGELFF. Drawing the rest from reference TRBV2 and TRBJ2-2, the complete variable domain is EPEVTQTPSHQVTQMGQEVILRCVPISNHLYFYWYRQILGQKVEFLVSFYNNEISEKSEIFDDQFSVERPDGSNFTLKIRSTKLEDSAMYFCASIAGFPNTGELFFGEGSRLTVL.

The table lists this clone with a few counts. CDR3 nucleotides: TGTGCCTGGAGTGAAGCGGGATCTGGGGCCAACGTCCTGACTTTC. Protein: CAWSEAGSGANVLTF. This chain uses TRBV30 with TRBJ2-6; TRBD2 matches at 7 bases. The CDR3 is 15 amino acids. Germline V gene data show CDR1 as GTSNPN and CDR2 as SVGIG (reference sequence). V shed 1 base, J shed 1 base, and the junction held 1 base outside the gene matches.

In DNA form, the CDR3 reads TGCAGCGCTACAGGGATTCTAGACGAGCAGTACTTC. It encodes CSATGILDEQYF. The V and J genes are TRBV29-1 and TRBJ2-7; D is perhaps TRBD1 (6 bases). The CDR3 has 12 amino acids. Trimming removed 7 bases at V and 5 bases at J, with 15 bases between. Germline CDR1 and CDR2: SQVTM and ANQGSEA.

This rearrangement joins TRBV10-3 to TRBJ2-1, with 7 bases that match TRBD2. Germline assignment: CDR1 ENHRY and CDR2 SYGVKD. The CDR3 loop spans 16 amino acids. V dropped 0 bases and J dropped 0; count of bases not matched to a gene: 2. The CDR3 region has the DNA TGTGCCATCAGTGAGTCGGGCGGGAGCTCCTACAATGAGCAGTTCTTC. Its protein product is CAISESGGSSYNEQFF.

The V and J genes are TRBV6-4 and TRBJ1-1; D is perhaps TRBD1 (5 bases). The germline gives CDR1 MRHNA, CDR2 SNTAGT. The V and J ends lost 5 bases and 4 bases respectively, with 17 bases between them. The CDR3 consists of 15 residues. The CDR3 reads CASSPRGGEATEAFF. The CDR3 nucleotides are TGTGCCAGCAGTCCGCGAGGAGGGGAAGCCACTGAAGCTTTCTTT.

The J gene is TRBJ2-1, the V gene TRBV29-1; 9 bases are shared with TRBD2. V was pared by 1 base and J by 3 bases, with 4 bases of the junction left unmatched. The CDR3 consists of 15 residues. CDR1 and CDR2 from the germline V gene are SQVTM and ANQGSEA. This CDR3 reads CSVEGAGGIYNEQFF. CDR3 coding DNA: TGCAGCGTTGAAGGGGCGGGAGGGATCTACAATGAGCAGTTCTTC.

This clone was observed once. This sequence joins TRBV5-1 and TRBJ1-6; 9 bases map to TRBD1. The trim removed 7 bases at V and 5 bases at J, leaving 1 base unmatched. The V gene's germline CDR1 is SGHRS and CDR2 YFSETQ. The CDR3 sequence is 13 residues long. CDR3 nucleotides: TGCGCCAGCGGGGACAGGGATAATTCACCCCTCCACTTT. Protein sequence: CASGDRDNSPLHF.